This TCR beta chain originates from a study of beta chain features in type 1 diabetes (dated by TCRdb to 2016 to 2019). For context, the study as a whole: No differences in mean age, gender distribution, total cell number or subset yield were found between patients and healthy donors. A total of under 140,000,000 sorted cells were examined across all samples, and the number of cells per subset was strongly correlated with RNA yield. In the study, TCRB repertoires of sorted circulating CD4+ T cell subsets from recently diagnosed type 1 diabetes patients were compared with those of matched healthy donors. Naive and central memory subsets were obtained from all 28 donors, but regulatory and stem cell-like memory subsets were isolated from only 8 patients and roughly eight healthy donors. What the study reported, not specific to this receptor: Because cDNA was sequenced instead of genomic DNA, activated cells with high expression could be over-represented, although the groups did not differ in activation or CD3 levels. A moderate but significant shortening of TCRB CDR3 length was observed in type 1 diabetes patients in all four CD4+ subsets. At VDJ recombination sites, patients with type 1 diabetes made fewer insertions and deleted more nucleotides, a pattern implying thymic rearrangement abnormalities. The naive, central memory and regulatory TCRB repertoires appeared to resemble one another more closely among patients than among healthy donors. Only small numbers of individuals were included in the HLA sub-analyses, which left unresolved whether HLA type had any influence on TCRB rearrangement. Shorter templates might be favored by PCR, yet because patient and control samples were amplified and corrected together, any such skew would affect both groups equally.

The entire isolated RNA was reverse transcribed using the High Capacity cDNA Reverse Transcription Kit, and thus expressed TCRB transcripts were sequenced. Deep immunoSEQ sequencing was applied to naive, central memory and regulatory T cell samples, giving an average of roughly 3.5 million total reads per sample. Sorted cells were lysed in RLT buffer and RNA was extracted with DNase-treated RNeasy Micro or Mini kits, depending on cell number. Each cell subset was processed separately to prevent cross-contamination, with patient and healthy donor samples processed together. Using the immunoSEQ multiplex PCR, TCRB sequences were amplified from cDNA into 87-bp fragments spanning the CDR3 region. Sequencing of the amplicons was done on the Illumina HiSeq platform. In the source study's methods: Synthetic template baselines were used to correct PCR bias computationally, reads within Hamming distance 2 were collapsed, and singletons that could not be merged were discarded. Reads were aligned to IMGT to assign V, D and J genes, CDR3 length, and insertions or deletions at six rearrangement sites. Within each subset, clonotype counts were normalized to the number of sorted cells before true diversity and Gini coefficients were calculated with the tcR R package. The overlap coefficient, calculated on TCRB nucleotide sequences, was used to measure repertoire sharing. Out-of-frame TCRB sequences from naive cells were analyzed as a proxy for the pre-selection repertoire. TCRdb retrieved this table from immuneACCESS and kept in-frame rearrangements only. Not all clones are present; in checked studies, unresolved V genes account for under half, and no reason is known for the remainder. For V, J and clone size, that table is used; D and trimming come from the DNA. Present in this sample are about 250,000 clones, roughly a tenth of which were seen just once. The biggest ten clones account for around 0.017% of the sample.

The CDR3 spans 12 residues, from the cysteine through the phenylalanine. The read is trimmed to its CDR3 DNA, 36 bases read in frame from base 1. In the germline V gene, CDR1 corresponds to SNHLY and CDR2 to FYNNEI. A single peripheral blood draw of roughly 0.11 L on average was collected from each donor into heparinised tubes. Naive, central memory, regulatory and stem cell-like memory CD4+ T cells were sorted on a BD FACSAria II using a panel including CD45RO, CCR7, CD25, CD127, CD95 and CD27. A purity above 98% was achieved for all sorted populations. Right away, PBMCs were isolated by Lymphoprep density gradient centrifugation and were stained directly, with no culture step. Samples were stained and sorted in pairs, with one healthy donor and one patient per experiment, so that batch effects were minimized. Notes on this clone: This clone's antigen is unknown. Within one base of it there is no much larger clone, and no base qualities were kept.

This TCR was recovered from a man aged 25-45 years with type 1 diabetes. The specimen was naive CD4+ T cells from blood. The sample's cell subset or site label, decoded: true naive CD4+ T cells. The V and J segments used are TRBV2 and TRBJ2-1, and 11 junction bases match TRBD2. The CDR3 region has the sequence CASRLAGREQFF. Read as DNA, the sequence is TGTGCGAGTCGACTAGCGGGGCGGGAGCAGTTCTTC.